This T cell receptor (beta chain) was profiled in a study of blood T cell repertoires in COVID-19. The CDR3 length is 13 residues. With V trimmed by 9 bases and J by 7 bases, 8 bases remained unmatched. Germline-derived CDR1 and CDR2 are MNHEY and SMNVEV (reference sequence). The protocol was immunoSEQ multiplex PCR, while the TCRdb copy is restricted to in-frame clones and leaves out a portion. Among 220,000 or so clones listed, around 86% were seen once. Sequencing was done on a sample of peripheral blood. The rearrangement joins TRBV27 to TRBJ1-5, with 8 nucleotides matching TRBD1. The origin of this receptor is a woman aged 80 or older with COVID-19, enrolled during active disease. The CDR3 nucleotides are TGTGCCAGTGGGACAGGAAGGTTACAGCCCCAGCATTTT. Its protein is CASGTGRLQPQHF.